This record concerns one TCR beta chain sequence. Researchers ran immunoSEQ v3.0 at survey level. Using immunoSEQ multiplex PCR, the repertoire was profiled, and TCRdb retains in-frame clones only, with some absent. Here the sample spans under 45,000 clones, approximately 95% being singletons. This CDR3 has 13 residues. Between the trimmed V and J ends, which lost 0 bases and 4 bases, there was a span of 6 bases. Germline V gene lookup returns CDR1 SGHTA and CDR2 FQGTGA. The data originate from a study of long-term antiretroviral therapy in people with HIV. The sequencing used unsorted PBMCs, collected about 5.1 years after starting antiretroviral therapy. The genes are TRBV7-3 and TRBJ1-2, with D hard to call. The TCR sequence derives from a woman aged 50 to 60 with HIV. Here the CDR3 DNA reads TGTGCCAGCAGCTTAACAGGTTCCTATGGCTACACCTTC. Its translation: CASSLTGSYGYTF.